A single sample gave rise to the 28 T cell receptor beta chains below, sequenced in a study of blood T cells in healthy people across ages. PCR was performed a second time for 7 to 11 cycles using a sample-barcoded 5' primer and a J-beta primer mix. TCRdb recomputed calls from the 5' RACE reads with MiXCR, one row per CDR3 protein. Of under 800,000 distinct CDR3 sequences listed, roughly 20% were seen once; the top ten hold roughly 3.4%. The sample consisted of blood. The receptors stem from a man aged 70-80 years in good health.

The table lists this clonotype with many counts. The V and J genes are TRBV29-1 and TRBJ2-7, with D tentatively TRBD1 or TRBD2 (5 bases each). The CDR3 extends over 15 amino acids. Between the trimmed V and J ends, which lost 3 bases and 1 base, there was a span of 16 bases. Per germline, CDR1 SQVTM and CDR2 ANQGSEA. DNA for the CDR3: TGCAGCGTTGACCAGCAGGGTGCGGGTTCCTACGAGCAGTACTTC. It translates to CSVDQQGAGSYEQYF.

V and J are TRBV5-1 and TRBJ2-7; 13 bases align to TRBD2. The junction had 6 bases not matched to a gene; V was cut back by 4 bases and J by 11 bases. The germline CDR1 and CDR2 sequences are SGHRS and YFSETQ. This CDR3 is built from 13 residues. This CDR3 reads CASSETSGRSEYF. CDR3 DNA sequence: TGCGCCAGCAGCGAGACTAGCGGGAGGAGCGAGTACTTC.

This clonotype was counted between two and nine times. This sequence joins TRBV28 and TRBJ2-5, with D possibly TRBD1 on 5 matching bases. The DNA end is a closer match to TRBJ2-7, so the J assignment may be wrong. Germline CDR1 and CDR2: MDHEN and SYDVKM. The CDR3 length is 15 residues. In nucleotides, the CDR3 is TGTGCCAGCAGTTCCTCCACTGGGGCCGCCTACGAGCAGTACTTC. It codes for CASSSSTGAAYEQYF.

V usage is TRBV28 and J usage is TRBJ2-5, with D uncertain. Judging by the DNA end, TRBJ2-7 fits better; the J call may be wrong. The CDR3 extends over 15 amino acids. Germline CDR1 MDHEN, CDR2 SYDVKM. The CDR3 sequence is CASSFFGRSWNEQYF. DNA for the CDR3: TGTGCCAGCAGTTTCTTCGGTCGATCCTGGAACGAGCAGTACTTC.

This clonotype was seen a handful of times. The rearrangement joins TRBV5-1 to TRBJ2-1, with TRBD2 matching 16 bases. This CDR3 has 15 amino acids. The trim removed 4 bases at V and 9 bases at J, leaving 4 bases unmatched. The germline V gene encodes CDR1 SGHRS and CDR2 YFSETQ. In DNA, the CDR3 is TGCGCCAGCAGCGCCGGGACTAGCGGGAGGGGTGAGCAGTTCTTC. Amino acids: CASSAGTSGRGEQFF.

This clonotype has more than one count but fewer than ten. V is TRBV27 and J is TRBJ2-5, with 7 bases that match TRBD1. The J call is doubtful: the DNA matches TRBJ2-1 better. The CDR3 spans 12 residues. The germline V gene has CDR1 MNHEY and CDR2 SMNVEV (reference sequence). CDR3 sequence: CASSYPGGEQFF. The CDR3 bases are TGTGCCAGCAGTTACCCAGGGGGTGAGCAGTTCTTC.

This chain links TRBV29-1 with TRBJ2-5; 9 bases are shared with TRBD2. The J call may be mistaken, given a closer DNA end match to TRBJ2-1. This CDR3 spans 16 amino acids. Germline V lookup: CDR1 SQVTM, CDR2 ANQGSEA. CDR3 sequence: CSVEMRLAGNYNEQFF. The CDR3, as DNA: TGCAGCGTCGAGATGCGGCTAGCGGGGAACTACAATGAGCAGTTCTTC.

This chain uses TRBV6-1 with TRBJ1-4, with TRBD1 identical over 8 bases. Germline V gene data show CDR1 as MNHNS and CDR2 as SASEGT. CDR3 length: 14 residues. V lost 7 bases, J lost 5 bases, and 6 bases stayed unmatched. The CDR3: CASKQGEANEKLFF. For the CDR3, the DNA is TGTGCCAGCAAACAGGGGGAAGCGAATGAAAAACTGTTTTTT.

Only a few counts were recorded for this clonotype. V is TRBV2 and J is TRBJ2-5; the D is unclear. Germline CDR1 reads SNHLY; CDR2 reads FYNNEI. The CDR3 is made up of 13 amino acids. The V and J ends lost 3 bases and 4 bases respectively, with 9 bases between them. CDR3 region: CASSEGARETQYF. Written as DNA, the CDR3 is TGTGCCAGCAGTGAGGGCGCTAGAGAGACCCAGTACTTC. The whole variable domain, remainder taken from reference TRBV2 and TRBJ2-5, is EPEVTQTPSHQVTQMGQEVILRCVPISNHLYFYWYRQILGQKVEFLVSFYNNEISEKSEIFDDQFSVERPDGSNFTLKIRSTKLEDSAMYFCASSEGARETQYFGPGTRLLVL.

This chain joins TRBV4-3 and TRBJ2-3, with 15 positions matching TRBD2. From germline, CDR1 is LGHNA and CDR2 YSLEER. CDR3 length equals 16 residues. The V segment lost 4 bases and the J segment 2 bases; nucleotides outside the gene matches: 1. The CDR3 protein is CASSRTSGGATDTQYF. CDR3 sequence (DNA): TGCGCCAGCAGCCGGACTAGCGGGGGGGCCACAGATACGCAGTATTTT.

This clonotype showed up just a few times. The CDR3 sequence is CASSQVSGRSTDTQYF. The CDR3 nucleotides read TGTGCCAGCAGCCAAGTTAGCGGCCGCAGCACAGATACGCAGTATTTT. The V call is TRBV3-1, the J call TRBJ2-3; perhaps TRBD2 as D (6 bases). The CDR3 runs to 16 residues. Germline CDR1 is LGHDT and CDR2 is YNNKEL (reference sequence). Trimming took 1 base from V and 0 from J, leaving 11 bases between them.

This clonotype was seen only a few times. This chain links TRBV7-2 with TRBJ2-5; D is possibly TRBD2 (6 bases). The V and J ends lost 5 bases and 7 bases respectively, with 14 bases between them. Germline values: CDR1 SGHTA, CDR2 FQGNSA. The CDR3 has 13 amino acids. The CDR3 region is CASSTRLERTQYF. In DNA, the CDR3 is TGTGCCAGCAGCACCCGACTAGAGAGGACCCAGTACTTC.

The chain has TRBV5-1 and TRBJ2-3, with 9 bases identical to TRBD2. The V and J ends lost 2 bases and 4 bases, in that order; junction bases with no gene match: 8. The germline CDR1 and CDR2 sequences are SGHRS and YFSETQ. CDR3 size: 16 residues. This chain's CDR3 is CASSFSAGGLADTQYF. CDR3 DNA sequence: TGCGCCAGCAGCTTTTCGGCGGGAGGGCTGGCAGATACGCAGTATTTT.

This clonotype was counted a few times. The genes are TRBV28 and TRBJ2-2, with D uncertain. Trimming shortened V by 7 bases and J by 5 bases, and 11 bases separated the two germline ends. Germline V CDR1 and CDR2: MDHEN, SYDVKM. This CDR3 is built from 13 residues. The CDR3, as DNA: TGTGCCAGCAAGGGCGGAACAACCGGGGAGCTGTTTTTT. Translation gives CASKGGTTGELFF.

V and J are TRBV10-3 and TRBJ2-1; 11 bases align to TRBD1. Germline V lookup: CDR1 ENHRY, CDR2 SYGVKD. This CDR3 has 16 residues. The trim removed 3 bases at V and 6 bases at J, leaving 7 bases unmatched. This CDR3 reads CAISDWMGTGGNEQFF. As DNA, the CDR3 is TGTGCCATCAGTGATTGGATGGGGACAGGGGGCAATGAGCAGTTCTTC.

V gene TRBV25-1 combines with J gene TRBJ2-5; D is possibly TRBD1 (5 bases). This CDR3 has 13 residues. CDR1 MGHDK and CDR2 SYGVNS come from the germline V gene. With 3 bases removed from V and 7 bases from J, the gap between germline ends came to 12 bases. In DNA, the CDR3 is TGTGCCAGCAGTGATCCCAGGGTAGGGACCCAGTACTTC. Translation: CASSDPRVGTQYF. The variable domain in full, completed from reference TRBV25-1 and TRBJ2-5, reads EADIYQTPRYLVIGTGKKITLECSQTMGHDKMYWYQQDPGMELHLIHYSYGVNSTEKGDLSSESTVSRIRTEHFPLTLESARPSHTSQYLCASSDPRVGTQYFGPGTRLLVL.

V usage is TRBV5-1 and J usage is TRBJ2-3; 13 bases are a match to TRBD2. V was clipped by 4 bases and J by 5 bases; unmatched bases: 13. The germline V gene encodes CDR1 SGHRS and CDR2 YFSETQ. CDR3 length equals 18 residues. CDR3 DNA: TGCGCCAGCAGCCTGCGACTAGCGGGGGGACACTCGGGAGATACGCAGTATTTT. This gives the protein CASSLRLAGGHSGDTQYF.

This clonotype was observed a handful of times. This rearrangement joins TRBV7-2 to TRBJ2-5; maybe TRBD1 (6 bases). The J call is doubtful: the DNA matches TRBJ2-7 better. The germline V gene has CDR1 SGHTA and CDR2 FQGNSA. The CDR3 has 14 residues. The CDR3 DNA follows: TGTGCCAGCAGCTCCGGGGACATCGGCTACGAGCAGTACTTC. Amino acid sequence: CASSSGDIGYEQYF.

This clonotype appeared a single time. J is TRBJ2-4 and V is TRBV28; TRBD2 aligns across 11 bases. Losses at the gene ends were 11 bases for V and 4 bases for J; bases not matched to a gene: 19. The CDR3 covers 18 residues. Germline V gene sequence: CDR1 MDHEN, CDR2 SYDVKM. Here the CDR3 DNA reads TGTGCCCGGATGGTTTGGGTTAGGGCTAGCGGGAGGAAAAACATTCAGTACTTC. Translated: CARMVWVRASGRKNIQYF.

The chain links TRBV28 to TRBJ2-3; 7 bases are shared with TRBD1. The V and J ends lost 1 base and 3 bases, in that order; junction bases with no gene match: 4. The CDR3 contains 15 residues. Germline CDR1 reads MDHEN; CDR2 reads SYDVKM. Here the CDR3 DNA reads TGTGCCAGCAGTTTATCAGGGGGTACGACAGATACGCAGTATTTT. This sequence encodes CASSLSGGTTDTQYF.

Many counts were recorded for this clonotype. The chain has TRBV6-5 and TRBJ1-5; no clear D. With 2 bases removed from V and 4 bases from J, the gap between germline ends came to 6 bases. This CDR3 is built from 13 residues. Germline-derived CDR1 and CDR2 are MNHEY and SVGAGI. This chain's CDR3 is CASSYGQNQPQHF. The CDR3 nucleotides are TGTGCCAGCAGTTACGGGCAAAATCAGCCCCAGCATTTT.

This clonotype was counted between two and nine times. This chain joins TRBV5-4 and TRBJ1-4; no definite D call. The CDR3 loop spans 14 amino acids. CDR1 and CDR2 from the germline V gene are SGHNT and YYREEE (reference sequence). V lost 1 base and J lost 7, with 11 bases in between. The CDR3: CASSLNAESEKLFF. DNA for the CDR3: TGTGCCAGCAGCTTGAACGCCGAGAGTGAAAAACTGTTTTTT.

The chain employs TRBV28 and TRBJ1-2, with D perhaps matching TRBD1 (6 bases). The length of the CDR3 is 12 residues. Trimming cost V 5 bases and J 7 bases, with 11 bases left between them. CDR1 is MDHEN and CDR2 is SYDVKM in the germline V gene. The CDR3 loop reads CASSPQGFGYTF. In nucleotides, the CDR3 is TGTGCCAGCAGTCCGCAGGGGTTTGGCTACACCTTC.

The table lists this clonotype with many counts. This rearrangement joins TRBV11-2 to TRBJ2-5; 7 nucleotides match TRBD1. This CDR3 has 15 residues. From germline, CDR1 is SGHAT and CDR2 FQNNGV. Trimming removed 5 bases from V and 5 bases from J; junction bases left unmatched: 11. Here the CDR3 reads CASSGWDSERETQYF. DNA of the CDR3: TGTGCCAGCAGCGGCTGGGACAGCGAGCGGGAGACCCAGTACTTC.

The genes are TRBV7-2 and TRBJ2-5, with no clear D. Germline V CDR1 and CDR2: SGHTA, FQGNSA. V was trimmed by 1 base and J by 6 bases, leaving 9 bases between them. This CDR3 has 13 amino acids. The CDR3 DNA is TGTGCCAGCAGCTTAGAGTCGGGCAAGACCCAGTACTTC. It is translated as CASSLESGKTQYF. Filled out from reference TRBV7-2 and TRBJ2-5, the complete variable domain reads GAGVSQSPSNKVTEKGKDVELRCDPISGHTALYWYRQSLGQGLEFLIYFQGNSAPDKSGLPSDRFSAERTGGSVSTLTIQRTQQEDSAVYLCASSLESGKTQYFGPGTRLLVL.

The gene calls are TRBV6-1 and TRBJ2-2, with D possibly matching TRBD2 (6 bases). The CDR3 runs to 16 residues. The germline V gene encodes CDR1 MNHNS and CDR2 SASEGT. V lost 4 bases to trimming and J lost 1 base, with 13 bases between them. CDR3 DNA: TGTGCCAGCAGTGTCCGGCTTAGCGGGAACACCGGGGAGCTGTTTTTT. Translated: CASSVRLSGNTGELFF.

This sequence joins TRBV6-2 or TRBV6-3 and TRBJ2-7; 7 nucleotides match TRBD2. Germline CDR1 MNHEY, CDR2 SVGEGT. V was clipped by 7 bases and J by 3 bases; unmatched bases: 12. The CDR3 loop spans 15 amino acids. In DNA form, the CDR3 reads TGTGCCAGCAAACCCCCGGACGGGAGGATCTACGAGCAGTACTTC. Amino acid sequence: CASKPPDGRIYEQYF.

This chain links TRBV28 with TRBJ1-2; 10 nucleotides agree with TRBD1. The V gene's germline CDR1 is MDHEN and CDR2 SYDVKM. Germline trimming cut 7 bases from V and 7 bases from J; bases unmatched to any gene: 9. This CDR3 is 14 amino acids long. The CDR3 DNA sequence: TGTGCCAGCATATCCATTTGGACAGGGGGTGGCTACACCTTC. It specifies CASISIWTGGGYTF.